This TCR beta chain was recovered during a study of tumor-infiltrating lymphocytes in primary liver carcinoma. General observations from the study: Overlap between tumor regions exceeded overlap of tumor with adjacent tissue or blood.

A single count supports this clonotype. The antigen remains undetermined. A clone one base away is much larger, so this may be a read error. The ends lost 4 bases at V and 3 bases at J; junction bases unmatched: 14. The length of the CDR3 is 18 residues. Germline lookup yields CDR1 ENHRY and CDR2 SYGVKD. Production of TCR beta cDNA used roughly 0.55 ug total RNA together with a constant-region primer. Modified slightly, ARM-PCR produced TCR beta libraries over three nested multiplex PCR rounds. In the first two PCR rounds, TRBV1-TRBV30 forward primers were paired with a C-beta reverse primer, and each round lasted about 9 cycles. MiXCR, applied by TCRdb to the multiplex PCR reads, yields one record per CDR3 protein. The sample yields over 100,000 distinct CDR3 sequences, roughly 70% seen once. RNA and DNA were co-extracted from about 19-30 mg of unsorted bulk tissue. Among the patients, all had chronic HBV infection and none had been treated.

Input material: tumor-adjacent normal liver tissue. This rearrangement joins TRBV10-3 to TRBJ1-3, with TRBD1 matching 8 bases. The clonotype comes from a woman aged 55 to 70 with primary liver carcinoma and hepatitis B virus infection. The CDR3 region has the DNA TGTGCCATCAGTGGGGGCGGACAGGGAGACTGGAATGGAAACACCATATATTTT. Its protein is CAISGGGQGDWNGNTIYF.